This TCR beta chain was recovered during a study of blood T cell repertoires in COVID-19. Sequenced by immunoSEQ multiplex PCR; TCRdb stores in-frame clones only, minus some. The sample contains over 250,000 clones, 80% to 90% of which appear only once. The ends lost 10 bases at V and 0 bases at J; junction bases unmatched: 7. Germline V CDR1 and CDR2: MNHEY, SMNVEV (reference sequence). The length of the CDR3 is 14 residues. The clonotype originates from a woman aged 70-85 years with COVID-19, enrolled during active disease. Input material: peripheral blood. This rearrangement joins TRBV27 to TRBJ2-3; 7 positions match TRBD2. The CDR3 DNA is TGTGCCACCCCAGCGGGGTCTAGCACAGATACGCAGTATTTT. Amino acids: CATPAGSSTDTQYF.